This T cell receptor (beta chain) stems from a study of T cell repertoires in ileal Crohn's disease. Study results and limitations: Endoscopy was done a median roughly 6.9 months after surgery. High-frequency clones were more common in sorted CD8 than CD4 cells. Every patient over 26.8% clonality showed endoscopic recurrence.

Time point of the sample: neoterminal ileum biopsy at postoperative endoscopy, about 6 months after surgery. Patients were adults with ileal or ileocolonic Crohn's disease needing resection. The germline V gene has CDR1 LNHDA and CDR2 SQIVND (reference sequence). This CDR3 spans 17 amino acids. Trimming cost V 7 bases and J 3 bases; bases outside gene matches: 12. Generated by immunoSEQ multiplex PCR, the TCRdb table keeps only in-frame clones and is missing some. The sample records more than 2,000 clones, 62% being singletons. Worth noting for this clone: The antigen remains undetermined.

The receptor was derived from an adult with Crohn's disease. The rearrangement uses TRBV19 and TRBJ1-4; TRBD1 matches 9 bases. Sample: ileal tissue. The CDR3 sequence: CASTRGTGIAANEKLFF. The CDR3 nucleotides are TGTGCCAGTACCAGAGGGACAGGGATCGCGGCTAATGAAAAACTGTTTTTT.